The 28 T cell receptor beta chains given below trace back to one sample, sequenced in a study of cytomegalovirus exposure and HLA in healthy donors. 60 Vbeta and 13 Jbeta primers were used in PCR. Sequenced by immunoSEQ multiplex PCR; TCRdb stores in-frame clones only, minus some. The sample lists about 100,000 clones; 84% were seen once. Material for sequencing was PBMCs. These receptors were obtained from a young woman in good health and CMV-seronegative.

CDR3 coding DNA: TGTGCCTGGAGTGGATACAGGGGGGGGGAGACCCAGTACTTC. It encodes CAWSGYRGGETQYF. V is TRBV30 and J is TRBJ2-5, with TRBD1 as a possible D gene (8 bases). The CDR3 has 14 amino acids. V was trimmed by 1 base and J by 5 bases, leaving 14 bases between them. From germline, CDR1 is GTSNPN and CDR2 SVGIG (reference sequence).

The chain uses TRBV19 and TRBJ1-1; 8 nucleotides match TRBD1. The V gene end was trimmed by 5 bases and the J gene end by 4 bases; junction bases not matched to a gene: 3. The CDR3 has 13 residues. CDR1 and CDR2 from the germline V gene are LNHDA and SQIVND (reference sequence). CDR3 in DNA: TGTGCCAGTAGTCTCACAGGGGGCACTGAAGCTTTCTTT. Translation gives CASSLTGGTEAFF.

The table lists this clone with a count of one. The genes are TRBV28 and TRBJ2-1; tentative D call: TRBD2 (6 bases). V was pared by 3 bases and J by 10 bases, with 13 bases between. Germline CDR1 is MDHEN and CDR2 is SYDVKM. CDR3 length: 13 residues. CDR3 residues: CASSFPFRGEQFF. The CDR3 region has the DNA TGTGCCAGCAGTTTCCCCTTTCGGGGGGAGCAGTTCTTC.

CDR3 sequence reads: CASATSSSGWGDEQYF. The DNA of the CDR3 is TGCGCCAGCGCCACCTCGTCTAGCGGGTGGGGGGACGAGCAGTACTTC. The rearrangement joins TRBV5-1 to TRBJ2-7; 8 bases are shared with TRBD2. Trimming cost V 7 bases and J 5 bases; bases outside gene matches: 17. There are 16 residues in the CDR3. The germline V gene encodes CDR1 SGHRS and CDR2 YFSETQ.

The V call is TRBV7-2, the J call TRBJ1-3; D unclear. Between the trimmed V and J ends, which lost 5 bases and 0 bases, there was a span of 11 bases. CDR1 and CDR2 (germline): SGHTA, FQGNSA. The CDR3 totals 15 residues. The CDR3 region is CASSRDWSSGNTIYF. CDR3 DNA sequence: TGTGCCAGCAGCCGTGACTGGAGCTCTGGAAACACCATATATTTT. The entire variable domain, with the rest obtained from reference TRBV7-2 and TRBJ1-3, is as follows: GAGVSQSPSNKVTEKGKDVELRCDPISGHTALYWYRQSLGQGLEFLIYFQGNSAPDKSGLPSDRFSAERTGGSVSTLTIQRTQQEDSAVYLCASSRDWSSGNTIYFGEGSWLTVV.

A note on this clone: Mismatch with germline at one junction end may stem from a read error. The gene calls are TRBV7-9 and TRBJ2-7; 9 nucleotides align to TRBD1. In germline, CDR1 is SEHNR, CDR2 FQNEAQ (reference sequence). This CDR3 spans 16 amino acids. The CDR3 loop reads CSSSSHRGLTSYEQYF. CDR3 sequence (DNA): TGTTCCAGCAGCTCCCACAGGGGGCTTACCTCCTACGAGCAGTACTTC.

The chain employs TRBV6-5 and TRBJ1-1; tentative D call: TRBD1 (5 bases). The CDR3 is 14 amino acids. The germline V and J ends were trimmed by 5 bases and 3 bases, with 13 bases remaining between them. Germline V gives CDR1 MNHEY, CDR2 SVGAGI. CDR3 protein: CASSDRDSYTEAFF. The CDR3 DNA reads TGTGCCAGCAGTGATCGAGACAGTTACACTGAAGCTTTCTTT.

The chain carries TRBV28 and TRBJ2-5; 7 bases are shared with TRBD1. This CDR3 is built from 16 residues. From germline, CDR1 is MDHEN and CDR2 SYDVKM. The trim removed 5 bases at V and 5 bases at J, leaving 14 bases unmatched. The CDR3 DNA follows: TGTGCCAGCAGTATACAGGGGTATCAAGGATTGGAGACCCAGTACTTC. The encoded protein is CASSIQGYQGLETQYF.

This clone was recorded only once. This chain links TRBV18 with TRBJ1-2, with D unresolved. Germline V gene data show CDR1 as KGHSH and CDR2 as LQKENI. With 5 bases removed from V and 3 bases from J, the gap between germline ends came to 7 bases. The CDR3 is made up of 12 amino acids. The CDR3 DNA reads as TGTGCCAGCTCATATGCAGACTATGGCTACACCTTC. This translates into CASSYADYGYTF.

The rearrangement joins TRBV11-3 to TRBJ2-3; 8 bases fit TRBD2. The CDR3 consists of 14 residues. V trimming: 4 bases; J trimming: 3 bases; junction bases outside the gene matches: 3. Germline V gene sequence: CDR1 SGHNT, CDR2 YENEEA. CDR3 region: CASSSGLATDTQYF. The CDR3 nucleotides read TGTGCCAGCAGCTCAGGACTAGCAACAGATACGCAGTATTTT. The full variable domain, its missing parts supplied by reference TRBV11-3 and TRBJ2-3, is EAGVVQSPRYKIIEKKQPVAFWCNPISGHNTLYWYLQNLGQGPELLIRYENEEAVDDSQLPKDRFSAERLKGVDSTLKIQPAELGDSAVYLCASSSGLATDTQYFGPGTRLTVL.

This clone has just a few counts. J is TRBJ1-4 and V is TRBV5-6, with D maybe TRBD1 (5 bases). The CDR3 sequence is 18 residues long. CDR1 and CDR2 from the germline V gene are SGHDT and YYEEEE. Trimming left V 1 base short and J 1 base short, with 17 bases between. The CDR3 loop reads CASSLFSQGRETNEKLFF. CDR3 coding DNA: TGTGCCAGCAGCTTGTTTTCGCAGGGAAGGGAAACTAATGAAAAACTGTTTTTT.

The rearrangement links TRBV5-4 to TRBJ2-3, with 8 bases aligning to TRBD2. With V trimmed by 2 bases and J by 3 bases, 5 bases remained unmatched. This CDR3 has 15 amino acids. From germline, CDR1 is SGHNT and CDR2 YYREEE (reference sequence). This chain's CDR3 is CASSFSGIRTDTQYF. The CDR3 DNA sequence: TGTGCCAGCAGCTTTAGCGGGATTCGAACAGATACGCAGTATTTT.

The chain is built from TRBV2 and TRBJ2-3, with TRBD2 as a possible D gene (6 bases). The germline CDR1 and CDR2 sequences are SNHLY and FYNNEI. Trimming stripped 1 base from V and 3 bases from J, with 11 bases between. The CDR3 contains 15 residues. For the CDR3, the DNA is TGTGCCAGCAGTGAAGGGGCGGGGACTACAGATACGCAGTATTTT. Its protein product is CASSEGAGTTDTQYF.

J is TRBJ2-5 and V is TRBV18, with 10 positions matching TRBD2. Germline assignment: CDR1 KGHSH and CDR2 LQKENI. The CDR3 has 17 amino acids. V lost 1 base, J lost 1 base, and 6 bases stayed unmatched. The CDR3 DNA is TGTGCCAGCTCACCACTTAGAGCGGGAGGGTTCCAAGAGACCCAGTACTTC. It yields the protein CASSPLRAGGFQETQYF.

This clone was detected a few times. The V gene is TRBV5-1, the J gene TRBJ1-1; 7 positions match TRBD1. V was clipped by 3 bases and J by 5 bases; unmatched bases: 10. The CDR3 is made up of 15 amino acids. CDR1 is SGHRS and CDR2 is YFSETQ in the germline V gene. CDR3 bases: TGCGCCAGCAGCTGGGGGTACAGGGGAGATACTGAAGCTTTCTTT. As protein: CASSWGYRGDTEAFF.

V is TRBV7-2 and J is TRBJ2-2; D uncertain. CDR1 and CDR2 from the germline V gene are SGHTA and FQGNSA. Trimming shortened V by 3 bases and J by 6 bases, and 5 bases separated the two germline ends. This CDR3 has 12 residues. Written as DNA, the CDR3 is TGTGCCAGCAGCTTCCTCGCCGGGGAGCTGTTTTTT. Translation: CASSFLAGELFF.

This chain uses TRBV15 with TRBJ2-7; 8 positions agree with TRBD1. CDR1 is LNHNV, CDR2 YYDKDF, per germline (reference sequence). This CDR3 region has 14 residues. Trimming removed 1 base from V and 5 bases from J; junction bases left unmatched: 4. The CDR3 DNA reads TGTGCCACCAGCAGAGGACAGGGGAAGGACGAGCAGTACTTC. Translation: CATSRGQGKDEQYF.

This chain links TRBV18 with TRBJ2-5; D may be TRBD1 (7 bases). CDR1 and CDR2 from the germline V gene are KGHSH and LQKENI. The CDR3 consists of 16 residues. The ends were cut back, 2 bases at V and 5 bases at J, with 18 bases in the middle. CDR3 DNA: TGTGCCAGCTCACCAGGAGGGGGCGGAAGAGGGGAGACCCAGTACTTC. Protein sequence: CASSPGGGGRGETQYF.

This clone was seen only a few times. This chain uses TRBV4-1 with TRBJ2-1; no definite D call. Looked up from germline, CDR1 is MGHRA and CDR2 is YSYEKL. Trimming cost V 5 bases and J 5 bases, with 4 bases left between them. The CDR3 is 11 amino acids. CDR3 nucleotides: TGCGCCAGCAGCGTCAACAATGAGCAGTTCTTC. It yields the protein CASSVNNEQFF.

The rearrangement joins TRBV6-5 to TRBJ1-2, with a tentative D call TRBD1 (5 bases). The CDR3 loop spans 13 amino acids. Trimming removed 6 bases at V and 0 bases at J, with 8 bases between. CDR1 and CDR2 from the germline V gene are MNHEY and SVGAGI. CDR3 DNA: TGTGCCAGCAGAGACAGAACTAACTATGGCTACACCTTC. It specifies CASRDRTNYGYTF.

The CDR3 coding sequence is TGTGCCAGCAGTAGGGAGGGGGGGAACACTGAAGCTTTCTTT. Amino acids: CASSREGGNTEAFF. The genes are TRBV6-4 and TRBJ1-1; D might be TRBD1 (6 bases). V lost 5 bases and J 1 base, leaving 11 bases between the germline ends. This CDR3 comprises 14 residues. CDR1 and CDR2 from the germline V gene are MRHNA and SNTAGT.

Here the CDR3 reads CSVEDLGGVWGTDTQYF. The CDR3 DNA reads as TGCAGCGTTGAAGATCTGGGGGGGGTGTGGGGCACAGATACGCAGTATTTT. J is TRBJ2-3 and V is TRBV29-1, with TRBD2 matching over 7 bases. Germline CDR1 SQVTM, CDR2 ANQGSEA. The CDR3 has 17 residues. V shed 0 bases and J 1 base; nucleotides not matched to a gene: 10.

This clone appeared once. This sequence joins TRBV28 and TRBJ2-5, with D tentatively TRBD1 (6 bases). The ends were cut back, 8 bases at V and 2 bases at J, with 15 bases in the middle. The CDR3 is 14 residues long. The germline V gene encodes CDR1 MDHEN and CDR2 SYDVKM. CDR3 coding DNA: TGTGCCAGCGCCTACTCCGGACAGCAAGAGACCCAGTACTTC. Protein product: CASAYSGQQETQYF.

CDR3 nucleotides: TGCGCCAGCAGCTTCCACCCCGGGACAGTCACCTACGAGCAGTACTTC. Its protein product is CASSFHPGTVTYEQYF. The gene calls are TRBV5-1 and TRBJ2-7, with TRBD1 matching over 7 bases. The germline V gene has CDR1 SGHRS and CDR2 YFSETQ. CDR3 length: 16 residues. The J segment lost 2 bases and the V segment lost 2 bases, leaving 10 bases of the junction unmatched.

This clone has a single count. V is TRBV30 and J is TRBJ1-4; a possible D gene is TRBD1 (5 bases). Trimming stripped 7 bases from V and 6 bases from J, with 18 bases between. CDR1 GTSNPN and CDR2 SVGIG come from the germline V gene (reference sequence). CDR3 length: 14 residues. DNA of the CDR3: TGTGCCTCGGGGGAATACGCCGTTGATGAAAAACTGTTTTTT. It is translated as CASGEYAVDEKLFF.

The table lists this clone with a count of one. V gene TRBV2 combines with J gene TRBJ1-5; 7 bases match TRBD1. V dropped 5 bases and J dropped 0; count of bases not matched to a gene: 7. Germline loops: CDR1 SNHLY, CDR2 FYNNEI. This CDR3 is built from 16 residues. The CDR3 sequence is CASSSDRAYSNQPQHF. Here the CDR3 DNA reads TGTGCCAGCAGTAGCGACAGGGCCTATAGCAATCAGCCCCAGCATTTT.

This clone is a singleton in its sample. The CDR3 DNA sequence: TGTGCCAGCACCCCCCCCGGGGGACAGGGGGCTAGGGGCTACACCTTC. As protein: CASTPPGGQGARGYTF. The rearrangement links TRBV28 to TRBJ1-2, with TRBD1 matching 12 bases. There are 16 residues in the CDR3. The ends lost 7 bases at V and 8 bases at J; junction bases unmatched: 14. The V gene's germline CDR1 is MDHEN and CDR2 SYDVKM.

This sequence joins TRBV15 and TRBJ2-1; 9 bases agree with TRBD1. Germline CDR1 is LNHNV and CDR2 is YYDKDF (reference sequence). The CDR3 extends over 15 amino acids. The ends lost 3 bases at V and 5 bases at J; junction bases unmatched: 5. Written as DNA, the CDR3 is TGTGCCACCAGCAGGGAGGGACAGGGAGACAATGAGCAGTTCTTC. Amino acids: CATSREGQGDNEQFF.